Listed here are 8 T cell receptor beta chains from one sample, sequenced in a study of cytomegalovirus exposure and HLA in healthy donors. This PCR relied on a set of 60 Vbeta primers and 13 Jbeta primers. Clones were sequenced by immunoSEQ multiplex PCR, and TCRdb holds only the in-frame ones, with some missing. The sample has some 150,000 clones, 75% to 80% seen once. The sequenced sample consisted of PBMCs. Source of these receptors: a woman in her 30s in good health and CMV-seronegative.

The chain employs TRBV10-3 and TRBJ2-3; TRBD1 aligns across 10 bases. CDR3 length: 16 amino acids. CDR1 and CDR2 (germline): ENHRY, SYGVKD. With 6 bases clipped from V and 3 bases from J, the junction kept 9 bases outside the gene matches. CDR3 nucleotides: TGTGCCATCAGCTTGACAGGGGGCCGGAGGACAGATACGCAGTATTTT. Translated, it gives CAISLTGGRRTDTQYF.

This clone was observed once. The CDR3 here is CAWNSGQGNTEAFF. The CDR3 bases are TGTGCCTGGAACTCCGGACAGGGGAACACTGAAGCTTTCTTT. The chain uses TRBV30 and TRBJ1-1, with 8 bases lining up with TRBD1. J was trimmed by 1 base and V by 4 bases; bases with no gene match: 5. This CDR3 region has 14 residues. CDR1 and CDR2 (germline): GTSNPN, SVGIG (reference sequence).

J is TRBJ1-6 and V is TRBV14, with 7 positions matching TRBD1. The CDR3 is 17 residues long. Germline V gene sequence: CDR1 SGHDN, CDR2 FVKESK. V lost 2 bases to trimming and J lost 4 bases; unmatched junction nucleotides: 8. CDR3 amino acids: CASSQKTGILYNSPLHF. In nucleotides, the CDR3 is TGTGCCAGCAGCCAAAAGACAGGGATCCTTTATAATTCACCCCTCCACTTT.

The chain recombines TRBV30 with TRBJ2-7; 12 positions match TRBD1. Losses at the gene ends were 2 bases for V and 7 bases for J; bases not matched to a gene: 6. In germline, CDR1 is GTSNPN, CDR2 SVGIG (reference sequence). The CDR3 totals 14 residues. The CDR3 region has the DNA TGTGCCTGGAGTTCGGGACAGGGGGCAAGGGAGCAGTACTTC. Translated: CAWSSGQGAREQYF.

The chain combines TRBV2 with TRBJ2-7; D gene uncertain. V was trimmed by 6 bases and J by 0 bases, leaving 12 bases between them. Looked up from germline, CDR1 is SNHLY and CDR2 is FYNNEI. The CDR3 has 14 amino acids. The CDR3 DNA is TGTGCCAGCAGACCTTTACCGAGCTCCTACGAGCAGTACTTC. The encoded protein is CASRPLPSSYEQYF.

The rearrangement uses TRBV11-3 and TRBJ2-1, with TRBD2 identical over 8 bases. Germline V gene lookup returns CDR1 SGHNT and CDR2 YENEEA. The V and J ends lost 5 bases and 3 bases, in that order; junction bases with no gene match: 15. The CDR3 is made up of 18 amino acids. CDR3 sequence: CASSRGGGERGIYNEQFF. The CDR3 nucleotides read TGTGCCAGCAGCCGAGGGGGGGGAGAGCGGGGGATCTACAATGAGCAGTTCTTC.

V is TRBV18 and J is TRBJ2-7; TRBD2 might be the D (5 bases). Germline CDR1 reads KGHSH; CDR2 reads LQKENI. Between the trimmed V and J ends, which lost 1 base and 5 bases, there was a span of 12 bases. This CDR3 contains 14 residues. Here the CDR3 reads CASSPLMGSHEQYF. In DNA form, the CDR3 reads TGTGCCAGCTCACCACTTATGGGGAGCCACGAGCAGTACTTC.

The V call is TRBV6-1, the J call TRBJ1-3; D uncertain. V was clipped by 11 bases and J by 0 bases, with 11 bases between them. This CDR3 comprises 13 residues. The germline gives CDR1 MNHNS, CDR2 SASEGT. As DNA, the CDR3 is TGTGCCTGCTCCGCCAGCTCTGGAAACACCATATATTTT. This translates into CACSASSGNTIYF.